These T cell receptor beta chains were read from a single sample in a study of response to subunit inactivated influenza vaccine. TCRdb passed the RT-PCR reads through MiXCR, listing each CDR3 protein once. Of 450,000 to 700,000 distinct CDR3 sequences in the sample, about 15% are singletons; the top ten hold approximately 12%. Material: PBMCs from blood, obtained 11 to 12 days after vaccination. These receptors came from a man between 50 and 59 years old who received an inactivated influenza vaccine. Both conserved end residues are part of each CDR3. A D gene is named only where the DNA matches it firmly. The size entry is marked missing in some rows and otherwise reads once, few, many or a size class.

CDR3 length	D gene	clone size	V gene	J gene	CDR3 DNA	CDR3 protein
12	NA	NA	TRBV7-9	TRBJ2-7	TGTGCCAGCAGCTTTAAAACCTACGAGCAGTACTTC	CASSFKTYEQYF
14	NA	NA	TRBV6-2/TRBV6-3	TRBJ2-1	TGTGCCAGCACCACGGGAATTTCAAGTGGTGAGCAGTTCTTC	CASTTGISSGEQFF
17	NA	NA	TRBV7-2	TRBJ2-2	TGTGCCAGCAGCTTACAATTCCGGGCCCGTGGGGCCGGGGAGCTGTTTTTT	CASSLQFRARGAGELFF
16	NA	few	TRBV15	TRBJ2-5	TGTGCCACCAGCAGAGGGAGGACAGCTTCACAAGAGACCCAGTACTTC	CATSRGRTASQETQYF
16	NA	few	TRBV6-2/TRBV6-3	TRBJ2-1	TGTGCCAGCAGGGCCCGTGGACTTGGATCCTACAATGAGCAGTTCTTC	CASRARGLGSYNEQFF
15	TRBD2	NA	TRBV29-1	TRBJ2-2	TGCAGCGTTGAAACCCCTAGCGGGATACCCGGGGAGCTGTTTTTT	CSVETPSGIPGELFF
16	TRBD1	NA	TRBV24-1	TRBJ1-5	TGTGCCACCAGTGACGGGACAGCTTATAGCAATCAGCCCCAGCATTTT	CATSDGTAYSNQPQHF
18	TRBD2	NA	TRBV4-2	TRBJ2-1	TGTGCCAGCAGCCTTGCTAGCGGGGGCCCGAGCTCCTACAATGAGCAGTTCTTC	CASSLASGGPSSYNEQFF
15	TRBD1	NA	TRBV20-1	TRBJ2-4	TGCAGTGCTTTGGACAGGGGGCTAGCCAAAAACATTCAGTACTTC	CSALDRGLAKNIQYF
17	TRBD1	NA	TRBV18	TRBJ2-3	TGTGCCAGCTCACCACCAACAGGGGCCTTTGGCACAGATACGCAGTATTTT	CASSPPTGAFGTDTQYF
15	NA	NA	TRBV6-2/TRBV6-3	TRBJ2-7	TGTGCCAGCAGTTACGTTCAGGGGATTAACTACGAGCAGTACTTC	CASSYVQGINYEQYF
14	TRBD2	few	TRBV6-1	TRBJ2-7	TGTGCCAGCAGTATCGGACTAGCGGGATACGAGCAGTACTTC	CASSIGLAGYEQYF
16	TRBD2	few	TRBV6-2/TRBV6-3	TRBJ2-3	TGTGCCAGCAGAGACCGAGGGAGCGGGGGACCAGATACGCAGTATTTT	CASRDRGSGGPDTQYF
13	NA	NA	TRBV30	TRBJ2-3	TGTGCCTGGAGTACTAGCCGCACAGATACGCAGTATTTT	CAWSTSRTDTQYF
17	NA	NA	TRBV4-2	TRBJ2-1	TGTGCCAGCAGCCAATCTATTGCTCTGGGGGGCGTAAATGAGCAGTTCTTC	CASSQSIALGGVNEQFF
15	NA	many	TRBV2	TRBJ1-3	TGTGCCAGCAGTCCAAGGAAGAGCTCTGGAAACACCATATATTTT	CASSPRKSSGNTIYF
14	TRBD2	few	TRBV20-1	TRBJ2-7	TGCAGTGCTTCAAGCGGGAGACATTCCTACGAGCAGTACTTC	CSASSGRHSYEQYF
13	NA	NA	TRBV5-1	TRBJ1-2	TGCGCCAGCAGCGCCAGGATTAACTATGGCTACACCTTC	CASSARINYGYTF
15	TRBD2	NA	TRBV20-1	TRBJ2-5	TGCAGTGCTAGAAGGGCTAGCGGGGGGAGAGAGACCCAGTACTTC	CSARRASGGRETQYF
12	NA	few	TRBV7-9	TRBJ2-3	TGTGCCAGCAGCTTACCCCCGCCGGACAGGTATTTT	CASSLPPPDRYF
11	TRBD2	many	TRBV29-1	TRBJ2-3	TGCAGCGTTGACGGCGGGGGGCCCCAGTATTTT	CSVDGGGPQYF
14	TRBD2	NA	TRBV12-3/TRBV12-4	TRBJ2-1	TGTGCCAGCAGTAGACCTAGCGGGAGTGGGGAGCAGTTCTTC	CASSRPSGSGEQFF
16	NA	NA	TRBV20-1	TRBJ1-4	TGCAGTGCTAGAGGCCGTGACGGGGGCGAGGGTGAAAAACTGTTTTTT	CSARGRDGGEGEKLFF
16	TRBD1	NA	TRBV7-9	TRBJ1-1	TGTGCCAGCAGCCCATGGACAGGGGGCGCTTCTACTGAAGCTTTCTTT	CASSPWTGGASTEAFF
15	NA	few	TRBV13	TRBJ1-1	TGTGCCAGCAGCTTAGGGTTCACGGGCAACATTGAAGCTTTCTTT	CASSLGFTGNIEAFF
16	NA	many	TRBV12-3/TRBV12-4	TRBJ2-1	TGTGCCAGCAGTTTAGAAGGCGGACGCGCCTACAATGAGCAGTTCTTC	CASSLEGGRAYNEQFF
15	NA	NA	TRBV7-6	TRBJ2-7	TGTGCCAGCAGCTTAGCGGGGGGGGCAGAATACGAGCAGTACTTC	CASSLAGGAEYEQYF
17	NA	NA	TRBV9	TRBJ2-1	TGTGCCAGCAGCGTATCCGGGAGACTGAGCTCCTACAATGAGCAGTTCTTC	CASSVSGRLSSYNEQFF
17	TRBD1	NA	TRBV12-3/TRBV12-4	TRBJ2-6	TGTGCCAGCAGTCGTGTGGGACAGGGTGCTGGGGCCAACGTCCTGACTTTC	CASSRVGQGAGANVLTF
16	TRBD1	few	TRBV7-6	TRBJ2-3	TGTGCCAGCAGCTTAGAGACAGGGGTTAGGGCAGATACGCAGTATTTT	CASSLETGVRADTQYF
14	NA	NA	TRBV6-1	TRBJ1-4	TGTGCCAGCAGGCCGACGGCAACTAATGAAAAACTGTTTTTT	CASRPTATNEKLFF
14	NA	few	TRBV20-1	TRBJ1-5	TGCATCCAGAAGGTCCCACGGGGCAATCAGCCCCAGCATTTT	CIQKVPRGNQPQHF
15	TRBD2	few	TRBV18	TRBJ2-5	TGTGCCAGCTCACCGCGGACGGGAGGGCCGGAGACCCAGTACTTC	CASSPRTGGPETQYF
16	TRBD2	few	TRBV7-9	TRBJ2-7	TGTGCCAGCACCCAGACGGGGGCGGGAGGGGCATACGAGCAGTACTTC	CASTQTGAGGAYEQYF
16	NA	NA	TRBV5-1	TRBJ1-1	TGCGCCAGCAGCCGGGTTGCTGGCCTCTTGAACACTGAAGCTTTCTTT	CASSRVAGLLNTEAFF
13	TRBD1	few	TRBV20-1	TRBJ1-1	TGCAGTGCTCGCTGGGGACAGGACCCTGAAGCTTTCTTT	CSARWGQDPEAFF
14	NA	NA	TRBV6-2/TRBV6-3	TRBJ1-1	TGTGCCAGCAGTTACGGTCACCGGAACACTGAAGCTTTCTTT	CASSYGHRNTEAFF
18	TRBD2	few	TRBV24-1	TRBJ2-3	TGTGCCACCAGTGACCCGACTAGCGGAGCCCTTAGCACAGATACGCAGTATTTT	CATSDPTSGALSTDTQYF
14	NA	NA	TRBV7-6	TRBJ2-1	TGTGCCAGCAGCTTAGTTCGGCAGACCAATGAGCAGTTCTTC	CASSLVRQTNEQFF
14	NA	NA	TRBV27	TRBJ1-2	TGTGCCAGTCGGGCGGGGCGTGTGACATACGGCTACACCTTC	CASRAGRVTYGYTF
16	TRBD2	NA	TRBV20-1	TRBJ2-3	TGCAGTGCTAGAAATCCTAGCGGGAGGATTTCAGATACGCAGTATTTT	CSARNPSGRISDTQYF
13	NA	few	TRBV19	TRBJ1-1	TGTGCCAGTAGTATAGATTTGGGATTTGAAGCTTTCTTT	CASSIDLGFEAFF
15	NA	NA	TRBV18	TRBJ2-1	TGTGCCAGCTCAAGATCCCGGGCAGGGTACAATGAGCAGTTCTTC	CASSRSRAGYNEQFF
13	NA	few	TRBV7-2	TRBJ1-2	TGTGCCAGCAGCTTGGCCGGGATTCGCGGCTACACCTTC	CASSLAGIRGYTF
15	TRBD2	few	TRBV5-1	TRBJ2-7	TGCGCCAGCAGCTTGGGACTAGCGATTCGCTACGAGCAGTACTTC	CASSLGLAIRYEQYF
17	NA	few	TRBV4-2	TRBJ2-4	TGTGCCAGCAGCCAAAGCGCTAGCGTTCGGGCCAAAAACATTCAGTACTTC	CASSQSASVRAKNIQYF
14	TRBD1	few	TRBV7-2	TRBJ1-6	TGTGCCAGCAGCCCGGGACAGATTAATTCACCCCTCCACTTT	CASSPGQINSPLHF
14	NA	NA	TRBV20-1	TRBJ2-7	TGCAGTGCTATATCCCCGGGAGTTAGCGACGAGCAGTACTTC	CSAISPGVSDEQYF
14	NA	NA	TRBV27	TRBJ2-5	TGTGCCAGCAGTTCCGCCGGACAGCAAGAGACCCAGTACTTC	CASSSAGQQETQYF
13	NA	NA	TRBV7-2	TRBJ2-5	TGTGCCAGCAGTCTAAGGAGGCTAGAGACCCAGTACTTC	CASSLRRLETQYF
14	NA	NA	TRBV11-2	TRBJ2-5	TGTGCCAGCAGCTCTAGGACCGTACTGGCGACCCAGTACTTC	CASSSRTVLATQYF
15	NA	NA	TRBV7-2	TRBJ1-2	TGTGCCAGCAGCTCGAATGAGGGGCGTAACTATGGCTACACCTTC	CASSSNEGRNYGYTF